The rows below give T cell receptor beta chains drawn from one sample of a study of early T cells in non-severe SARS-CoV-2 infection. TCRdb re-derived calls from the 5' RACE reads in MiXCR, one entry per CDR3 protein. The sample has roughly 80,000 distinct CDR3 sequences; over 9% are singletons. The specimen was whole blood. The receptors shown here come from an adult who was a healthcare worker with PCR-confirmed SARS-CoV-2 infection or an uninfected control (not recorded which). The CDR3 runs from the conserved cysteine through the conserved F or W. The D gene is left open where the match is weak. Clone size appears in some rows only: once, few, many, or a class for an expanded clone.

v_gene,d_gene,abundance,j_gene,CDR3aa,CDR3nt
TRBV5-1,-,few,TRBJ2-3,CASSLAGPAGDTQYF,TGCGCCAGCAGCTTGGCCGGTCCGGCGGGAGATACGCAGTATTTT
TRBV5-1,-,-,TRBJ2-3,CASSASGQSTDTQYF,TGCGCCAGCAGCGCTAGCGGACAGAGCACAGATACGCAGTATTTT
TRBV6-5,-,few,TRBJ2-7,CASSYTGSSYEQYF,TGTGCCAGCAGTTACACAGGGAGCTCCTACGAGCAGTACTTC
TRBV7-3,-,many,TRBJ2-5,CASSLSGQETQYF,TGTGCCAGCAGCTTATCGGGCCAAGAGACCCAGTACTTC
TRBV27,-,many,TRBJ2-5,CASSLFAGNWRETQYF,TGTGCCAGCAGTTTATTCGCGGGGAACTGGAGAGAGACCCAGTACTTC
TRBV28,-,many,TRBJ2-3,CASSPRPDTQYF,TGTGCCAGCAGCCCAAGGCCAGATACGCAGTATTTT
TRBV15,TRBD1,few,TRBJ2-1,CATSRMSEGQGMVNEQFF,TGTGCCACCAGCCGAATGTCGGAGGGACAGGGGATGGTCAATGAGCAGTTCTTC
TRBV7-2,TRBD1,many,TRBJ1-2,CASSLGDRANYGYTF,TGTGCCAGCAGCTTAGGGGACAGAGCAAACTATGGCTACACCTTC
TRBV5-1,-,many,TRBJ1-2,CASSLPDRTYYGYTF,TGCGCCAGCAGCTTACCCGACAGGACATACTATGGCTACACCTTC
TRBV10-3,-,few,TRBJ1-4,CAISESHVGEKLFF,TGTGCCATCAGTGAGTCCCATGTGGGTGAAAAACTGTTTTTT
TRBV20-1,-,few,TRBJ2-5,CSARVGTETQYF,TGCAGTGCTAGAGTGGGTACGGAGACCCAGTACTTC
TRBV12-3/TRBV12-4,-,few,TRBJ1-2,CASSARRTVNYGYTF,TGTGCCAGCAGTGCCCGTAGGACGGTCAACTATGGCTACACCTTC
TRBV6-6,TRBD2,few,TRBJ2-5,CASSFLPTFLAGGQETQYF,TGTGCCAGCAGTTTCCTACCCACCTTTCTCGCGGGAGGCCAAGAGACCCAGTACTTC
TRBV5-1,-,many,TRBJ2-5,CASTRTALAGETQYF,TGCGCCAGCACTCGGACAGCCCTGGCAGGGGAGACCCAGTACTTC
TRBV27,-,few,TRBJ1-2,CASSSQGVYGYTF,TGTGCCAGCAGTTCTCAGGGCGTCTATGGCTACACCTTC
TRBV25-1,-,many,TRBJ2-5,CASSDGQETQYF,TGTGCCAGCAGTGACGGGCAAGAGACCCAGTACTTC
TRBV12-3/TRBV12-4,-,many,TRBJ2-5,CASRSLKAETQYF,TGTGCCAGCAGGTCCCTTAAAGCAGAGACCCAGTACTTC
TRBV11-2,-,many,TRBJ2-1,CASSLGNVDNEQFF,TGTGCCAGCAGCTTAGGTAATGTTGACAATGAGCAGTTCTTC
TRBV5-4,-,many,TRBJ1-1,CASSLEGGTEAFF,TGTGCCAGCAGCTTGGAAGGGGGCACTGAAGCTTTCTTT
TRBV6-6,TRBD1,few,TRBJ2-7,CASSYEGTGAYEQYF,TGTGCCAGCAGTTACGAGGGGACAGGGGCTTACGAGCAGTACTTC
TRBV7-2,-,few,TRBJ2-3,CASSSRSRGDTQYF,TGTGCCAGCAGCTCGAGGAGTCGGGGAGATACGCAGTATTTT
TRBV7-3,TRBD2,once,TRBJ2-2,CASSLPFTAGNTGELFF,TGTGCCAGCAGCTTACCTTTTACAGCGGGAAACACCGGGGAGCTGTTTTTT
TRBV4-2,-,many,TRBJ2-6,CASSQDFSSLISSGANVLTF,TGTGCCAGCAGCCAAGATTTTTCAAGCCTTATAAGCTCTGGGGCCAACGTCCTGACTTTC
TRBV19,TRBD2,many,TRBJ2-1,CASSAGLAGGNEQFF,TGTGCCAGTAGTGCGGGACTAGCGGGAGGCAATGAGCAGTTCTTC
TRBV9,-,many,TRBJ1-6,CASSVDWGRGSPLHF,TGTGCCAGCAGCGTAGATTGGGGGCGAGGTTCACCCCTCCACTTT
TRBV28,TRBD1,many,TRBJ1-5,CASSLQGADQPQHF,TGTGCCAGCAGTTTACAGGGGGCGGATCAGCCCCAGCATTTT
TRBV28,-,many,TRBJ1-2,CASTPPGRSNYGYTF,TGTGCCAGCACCCCTCCCGGCCGGAGCAACTATGGCTACACCTTC
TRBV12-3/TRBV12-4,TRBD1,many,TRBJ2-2,CASRPDRVQTGELFF,TGTGCCAGCAGGCCTGACAGGGTACAGACCGGGGAGCTGTTTTTT
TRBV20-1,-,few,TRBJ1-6,CSAFRGEGSPLHF,TGCAGTGCATTCAGGGGAGAGGGTTCACCCCTCCACTTT
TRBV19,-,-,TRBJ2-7,CASSIALAWVYEQYF,TGTGCCAGTAGTATAGCTCTAGCATGGGTCTACGAGCAGTACTTC
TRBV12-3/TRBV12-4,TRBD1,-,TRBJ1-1,CASNRQGRNTEAFF,TGTGCCAGCAACAGACAGGGGCGTAACACTGAAGCTTTCTTT
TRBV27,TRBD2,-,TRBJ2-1,CASRAGSSYNEQFF,TGTGCCAGCCGAGCGGGGAGCTCCTACAATGAGCAGTTCTTC
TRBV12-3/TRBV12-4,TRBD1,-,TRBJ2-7,CASRQDRVAYEQYF,TGTGCCAGCAGACAGGACAGGGTAGCCTACGAGCAGTACTTC
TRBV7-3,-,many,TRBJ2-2,CASSLSSRSGELFF,TGTGCCAGCAGCTTATCTTCGCGGTCCGGGGAGCTGTTTTTT
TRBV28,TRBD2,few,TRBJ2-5,CASSPSGRGETQYF,TGTGCCAGCAGCCCTAGCGGGAGAGGGGAGACCCAGTACTTC
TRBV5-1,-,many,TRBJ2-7,CASSLVGDKSYEQYF,TGCGCCAGCAGCCTAGTTGGGGACAAGTCCTACGAGCAGTACTTC
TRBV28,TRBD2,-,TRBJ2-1,CASSLSSGSSNEQFF,TGTGCCAGCAGTTTATCCAGCGGGAGCAGCAATGAGCAGTTCTTC
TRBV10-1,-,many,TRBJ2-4,CASRGTGDLAKNIQYF,TGCGCCAGCAGGGGTACAGGGGACTTAGCCAAAAACATTCAGTACTTC
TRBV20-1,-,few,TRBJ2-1,CSARGAASVQKEQFF,TGCAGTGCTAGGGGGGCCGCTAGCGTCCAAAAGGAGCAGTTCTTC
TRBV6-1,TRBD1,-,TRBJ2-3,CASSGQGAEDTQYF,TGTGCCAGCAGTGGGCAGGGGGCGGAAGATACGCAGTATTTT
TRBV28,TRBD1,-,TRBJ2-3,CASSPSRRGQYQDTQYF,TGTGCCAGCAGTCCCAGTCGAAGGGGGCAATATCAAGATACGCAGTATTTT
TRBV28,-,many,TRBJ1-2,CASSLEMGGYTF,TGTGCCAGCAGTTTAGAAATGGGAGGCTACACCTTC
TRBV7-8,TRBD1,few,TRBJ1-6,CASSPGDRLNSPLHF,TGTGCCAGCAGCCCGGGGGACAGGCTTAATTCACCCCTCCACTTT
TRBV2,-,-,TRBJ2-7,CASSETGGGSSEQYF,TGTGCCAGCAGTGAAACTGGGGGAGGTTCATCCGAGCAGTACTTC
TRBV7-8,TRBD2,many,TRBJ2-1,CASSLRGGRPGEQFF,TGTGCCAGCAGCTTAAGGGGCGGGAGGCCCGGTGAGCAGTTCTTC
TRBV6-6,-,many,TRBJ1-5,CASSYSRDQPQHF,TGTGCCAGCAGTTACTCCAGGGATCAGCCCCAGCATTTT
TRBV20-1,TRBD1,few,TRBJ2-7,CSAPPPTGTGAYEQYF,TGCAGTGCCCCTCCCCCAACCGGGACAGGTGCCTACGAGCAGTACTTC
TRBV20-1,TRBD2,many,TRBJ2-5,CSARVGSGYQETQYF,TGCAGTGCTAGAGTAGGTAGCGGGTACCAAGAGACCCAGTACTTC
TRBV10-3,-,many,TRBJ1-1,CAITSGRHTEAFF,TGTGCCATCACCAGCGGGAGACACACTGAAGCTTTCTTT
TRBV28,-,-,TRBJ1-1,CASSPPGLEAFF,TGTGCCAGCAGCCCCCCGGGACTTGAAGCTTTCTTT
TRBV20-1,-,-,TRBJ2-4,CSAVLAAKNIQYF,TGCAGTGCCGTACTAGCAGCCAAAAACATTCAGTACTTC
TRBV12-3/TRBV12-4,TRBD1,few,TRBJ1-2,CASSTDRGLTGYTF,TGTGCCAGCAGCACGGACAGGGGGCTGACGGGCTACACCTTC
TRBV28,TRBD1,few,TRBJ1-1,CASSKGQGVSVFF,TGTGCCAGCAGTAAGGGACAGGGGGTATCGGTTTTCTTT
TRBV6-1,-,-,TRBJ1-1,CASSGKGNTEAFF,TGTGCCAGCAGTGGTAAGGGGAACACTGAAGCTTTCTTT
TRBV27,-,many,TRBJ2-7,CASSRGGGEQYF,TGTGCCAGCAGTCGGGGAGGGGGCGAGCAGTACTTC
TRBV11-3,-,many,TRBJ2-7,CASSPRDNYEQYF,TGTGCCAGCAGCCCACGGGACAACTACGAGCAGTACTTC
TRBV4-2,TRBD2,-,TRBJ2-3,CASSQEAQRTSGRADTQYF,TGTGCCAGCAGCCAAGAAGCGCAGAGGACTAGCGGGAGGGCAGATACGCAGTATTTT
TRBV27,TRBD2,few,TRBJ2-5,CASSFTSGSLFRETQYF,TGTGCCAGCAGTTTTACTAGCGGGAGTTTATTTAGAGAGACCCAGTACTTC
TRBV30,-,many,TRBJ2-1,CAWGQSNEQFF,TGTGCCTGGGGTCAGAGCAATGAGCAGTTCTTC